This T cell receptor (beta chain) was captured in a study of cytomegalovirus exposure and HLA in healthy donors. This clone was detected a few times. J lost 3 bases, V lost 4 bases, and 9 bases had no gene match. The CDR3 runs 17 residues. Germline CDR1 reads SGDLS; CDR2 reads YYNGEE. The PCR made use of 60 Vbeta and 13 Jbeta primers. Method: immunoSEQ multiplex PCR; TCRdb's copy keeps in-frame clones and lacks some. The sample holds about 98,000 clones, about 80% seen once. V gene TRBV9 combines with J gene TRBJ2-2; 10 bases line up with TRBD1. The TCR originated in a man aged 55-75 years in good health and CMV-seropositive. The sample consisted of PBMCs. CDR3 protein: CASSPTGTGDYTGELFF. The CDR3 DNA reads as TGTGCCAGCAGCCCTACCGGGACAGGGGACTACACCGGGGAGCTGTTTTTT.